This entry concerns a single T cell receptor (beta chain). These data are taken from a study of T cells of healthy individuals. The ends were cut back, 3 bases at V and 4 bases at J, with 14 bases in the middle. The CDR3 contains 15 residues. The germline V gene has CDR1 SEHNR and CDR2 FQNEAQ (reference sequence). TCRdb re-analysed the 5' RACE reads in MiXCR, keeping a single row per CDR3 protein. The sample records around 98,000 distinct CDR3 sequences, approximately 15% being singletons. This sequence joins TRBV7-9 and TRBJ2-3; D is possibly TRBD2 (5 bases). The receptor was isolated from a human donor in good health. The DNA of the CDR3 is TGTGCCAGCAGCTTCAGCGGCCCGGGATCAGATACGCAGTATTTT. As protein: CASSFSGPGSDTQYF.